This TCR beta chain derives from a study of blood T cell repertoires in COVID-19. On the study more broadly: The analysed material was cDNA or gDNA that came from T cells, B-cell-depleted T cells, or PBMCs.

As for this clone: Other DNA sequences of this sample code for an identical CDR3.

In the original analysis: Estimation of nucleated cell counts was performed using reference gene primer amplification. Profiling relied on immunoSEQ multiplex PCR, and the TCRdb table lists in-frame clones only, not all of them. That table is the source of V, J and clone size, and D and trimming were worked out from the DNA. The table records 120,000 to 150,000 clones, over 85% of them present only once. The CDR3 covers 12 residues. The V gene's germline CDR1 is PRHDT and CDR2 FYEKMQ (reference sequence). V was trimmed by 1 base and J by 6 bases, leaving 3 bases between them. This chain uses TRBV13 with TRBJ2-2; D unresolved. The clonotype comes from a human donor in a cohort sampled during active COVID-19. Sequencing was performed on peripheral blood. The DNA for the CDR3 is TGTGCCAGCAGCTTAGCTGCCGGGGAGCTGTTTTTT. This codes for CASSLAAGELFF. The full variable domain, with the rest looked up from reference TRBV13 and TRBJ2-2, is AAGVIQSPRHLIKEKRETATLKCYPIPRHDTVYWYQQGPGQDPQFLISFYEKMQSDKGSIPDRFSAQQFSDYHSELNMSSLELGDSALYFCASSLAAGELFFGEGSRLTVL.